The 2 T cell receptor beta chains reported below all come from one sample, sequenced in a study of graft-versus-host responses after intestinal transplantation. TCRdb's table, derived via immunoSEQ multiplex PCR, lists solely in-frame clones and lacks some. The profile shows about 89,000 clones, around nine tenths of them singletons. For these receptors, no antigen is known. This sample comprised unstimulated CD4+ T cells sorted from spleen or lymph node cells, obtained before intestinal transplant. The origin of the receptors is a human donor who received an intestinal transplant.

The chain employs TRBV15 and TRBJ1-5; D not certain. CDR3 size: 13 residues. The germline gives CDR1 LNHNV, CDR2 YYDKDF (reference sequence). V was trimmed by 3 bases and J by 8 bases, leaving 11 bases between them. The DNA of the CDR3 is TGTGCCACCAGCAGTTTTAAATCAGAGCCCCAGCATTTT. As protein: CATSSFKSEPQHF.

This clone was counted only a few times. The CDR3 coding sequence is TGTGCCAGCAGTTACTCTCCGCCCAGGGACCCTGAAGCTTTCTTT. Its translation: CASSYSPPRDPEAFF. V gene TRBV6-5 combines with J gene TRBJ1-1; possible D gene TRBD1, 5 bases. CDR3 length: 15 residues. CDR1 is MNHEY, CDR2 SVGAGI, per germline. The V gene lost 0 bases and the J gene lost 6 bases, with 14 bases spanning the gap.